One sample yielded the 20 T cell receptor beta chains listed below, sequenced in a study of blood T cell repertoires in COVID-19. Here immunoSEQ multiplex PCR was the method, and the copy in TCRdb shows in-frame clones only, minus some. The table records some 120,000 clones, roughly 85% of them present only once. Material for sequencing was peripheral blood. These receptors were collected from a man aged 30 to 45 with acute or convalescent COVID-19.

CDR3 nucleotide sequence: TGTGCCAGCAGCTTAGGTTCTGGGGGACTTAAGCACAATGAGCAGTTCTTC. Encoded protein: CASSLGSGGLKHNEQFF. The J gene is TRBJ2-1, the V gene TRBV11-3; a possible D gene is TRBD2 (6 bases). Germline loops: CDR1 SGHNT, CDR2 YENEEA. V lost 1 base and J 5 bases, leaving 18 bases between the germline ends. This CDR3 comprises 17 residues.

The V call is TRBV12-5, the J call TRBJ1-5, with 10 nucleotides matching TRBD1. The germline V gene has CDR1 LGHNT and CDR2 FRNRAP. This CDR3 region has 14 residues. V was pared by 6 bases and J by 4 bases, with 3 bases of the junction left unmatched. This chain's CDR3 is CASGRTGGNQPQHF. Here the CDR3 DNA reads TGTGCTAGTGGCCGGACAGGGGGAAATCAGCCCCAGCATTTT.

The CDR3 sequence: CASSRGTDQETQYF. The CDR3 DNA is TGTGCCAGCTCACGGGGGACAGACCAAGAGACCCAGTACTTC. This rearrangement joins TRBV18 to TRBJ2-5; 7 bases map to TRBD1. The CDR3 consists of 14 residues. With 4 bases clipped from V and 0 bases from J, the junction kept 2 bases outside the gene matches. Germline assignment: CDR1 KGHSH and CDR2 LQKENI. The variable domain in full, completed from reference TRBV18 and TRBJ2-5, reads NAGVMQNPRHLVRRRGQEARLRCSPMKGHSHVYWYRQLPEEGLKFMVYLQKENIIDESGMPKERFSAEFPKEGPSILRIQQVVRGDSAAYFCASSRGTDQETQYFGPGTRLLVL.

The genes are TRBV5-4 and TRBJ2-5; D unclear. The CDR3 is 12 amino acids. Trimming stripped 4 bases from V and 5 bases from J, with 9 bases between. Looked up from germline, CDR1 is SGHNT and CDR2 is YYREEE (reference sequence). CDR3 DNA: TGTGCCAGCAGCCCTAGTGGGGAGACCCAGTACTTC. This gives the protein CASSPSGETQYF.

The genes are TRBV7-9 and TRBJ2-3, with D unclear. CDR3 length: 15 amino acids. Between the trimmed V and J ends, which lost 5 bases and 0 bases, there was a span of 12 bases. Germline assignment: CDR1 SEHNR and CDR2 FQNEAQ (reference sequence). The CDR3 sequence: CASSPEHPSTDTQYF. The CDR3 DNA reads TGTGCCAGCAGCCCCGAGCACCCTAGCACAGATACGCAGTATTTT.

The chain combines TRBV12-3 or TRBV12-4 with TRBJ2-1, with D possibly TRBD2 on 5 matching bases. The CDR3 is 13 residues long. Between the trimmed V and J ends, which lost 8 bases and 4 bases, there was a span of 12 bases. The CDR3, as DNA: TGTGCCAGCGCCCCGGGGTATTACAATGAGCAGTTCTTC. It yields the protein CASAPGYYNEQFF.

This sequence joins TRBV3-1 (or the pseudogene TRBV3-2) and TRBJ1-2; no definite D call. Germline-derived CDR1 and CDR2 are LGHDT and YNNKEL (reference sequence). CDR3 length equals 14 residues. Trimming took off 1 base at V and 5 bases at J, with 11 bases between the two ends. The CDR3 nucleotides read TGTGCCAGCAGCCAAGTGTCAGGTCTTTATGGCTACACCTTC. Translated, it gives CASSQVSGLYGYTF.

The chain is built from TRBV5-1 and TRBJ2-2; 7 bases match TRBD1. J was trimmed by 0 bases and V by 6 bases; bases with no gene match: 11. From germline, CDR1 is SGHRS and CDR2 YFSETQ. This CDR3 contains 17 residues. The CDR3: CASTRREGGPNTGELFF. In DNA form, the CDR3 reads TGCGCCAGCACCAGGCGTGAAGGGGGCCCGAACACCGGGGAGCTGTTTTTT.

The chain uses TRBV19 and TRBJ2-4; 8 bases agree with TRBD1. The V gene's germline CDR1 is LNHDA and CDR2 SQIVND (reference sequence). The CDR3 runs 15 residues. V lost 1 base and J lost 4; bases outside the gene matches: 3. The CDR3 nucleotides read TGTGCCAGTAGTATAGGCCGGACAGGGAAAAACATTCAGTACTTC. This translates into CASSIGRTGKNIQYF. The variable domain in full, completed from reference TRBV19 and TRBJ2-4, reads DGGITQSPKYLFRKEGQNVTLSCEQNLNHDAMYWYRQDPGQGLRLIYYSQIVNDFQKGDIAEGYSVSREKKESFPLTVTSAQKNPTAFYLCASSIGRTGKNIQYFGAGTRLSVL.

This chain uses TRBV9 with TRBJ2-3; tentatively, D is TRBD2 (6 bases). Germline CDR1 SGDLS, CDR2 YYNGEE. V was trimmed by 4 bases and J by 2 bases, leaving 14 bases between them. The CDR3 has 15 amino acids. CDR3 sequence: CASSPQAGVTDTQYF. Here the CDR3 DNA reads TGTGCCAGCAGCCCCCAAGCGGGTGTCACAGATACGCAGTATTTT.

The CDR3: CASPRGGPDTQYF. In DNA form, the CDR3 reads TGTGCCAGCCCGAGGGGGGGACCAGATACGCAGTATTTT. The V and J genes are TRBV2 and TRBJ2-3; D might be TRBD2 (7 bases). CDR1 is SNHLY, CDR2 FYNNEI, per germline. V was trimmed by 8 bases and J by 4 bases, leaving 13 bases between them. CDR3 length: 13 amino acids. Variable domain in full (rest from reference TRBV2 and TRBJ2-3): EPEVTQTPSHQVTQMGQEVILRCVPISNHLYFYWYRQILGQKVEFLVSFYNNEISEKSEIFDDQFSVERPDGSNFTLKIRSTKLEDSAMYFCASPRGGPDTQYFGPGTRLTVL.

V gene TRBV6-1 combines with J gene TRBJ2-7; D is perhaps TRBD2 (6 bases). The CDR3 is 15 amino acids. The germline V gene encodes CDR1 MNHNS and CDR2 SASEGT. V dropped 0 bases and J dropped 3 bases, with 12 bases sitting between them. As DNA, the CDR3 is TGTGCCAGCAGTGAAGCCTCCGGGAGTGGCTACGAGCAGTACGTC. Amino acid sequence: CASSEASGSGYEQYV.

The CDR3: CAGDRRNYEQYF. The DNA for the CDR3 is TGTGCCGGGGACAGGCGAAACTACGAGCAGTACTTC. J is TRBJ2-7 and V is TRBV30; 8 bases match TRBD1. The CDR3 totals 12 residues. V lost 8 bases and J lost 3; bases outside the gene matches: 6. In germline, CDR1 is GTSNPN, CDR2 SVGIG (reference sequence).

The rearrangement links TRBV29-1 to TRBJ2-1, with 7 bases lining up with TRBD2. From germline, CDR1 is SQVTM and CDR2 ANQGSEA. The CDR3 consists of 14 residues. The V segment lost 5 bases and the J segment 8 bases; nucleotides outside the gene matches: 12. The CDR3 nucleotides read TGCAGCGTTCCCATTCTCCAGGGAGGGGATGAGCAGTTCTTC. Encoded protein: CSVPILQGGDEQFF.

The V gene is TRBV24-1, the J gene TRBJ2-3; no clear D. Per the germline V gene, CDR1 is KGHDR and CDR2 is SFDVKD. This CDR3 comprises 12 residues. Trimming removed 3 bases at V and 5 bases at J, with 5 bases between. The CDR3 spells CATSDTLDTQYF. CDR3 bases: TGTGCCACCAGTGATACATTAGATACGCAGTATTTT.

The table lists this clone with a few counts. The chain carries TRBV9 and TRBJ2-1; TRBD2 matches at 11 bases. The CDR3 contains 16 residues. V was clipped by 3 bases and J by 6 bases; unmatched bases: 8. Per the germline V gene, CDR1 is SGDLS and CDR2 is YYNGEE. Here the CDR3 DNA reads TGTGCCAGCAGCGCCAAACTAGCGGGAGTCTCCAATGAGCAGTTCTTC. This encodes CASSAKLAGVSNEQFF.

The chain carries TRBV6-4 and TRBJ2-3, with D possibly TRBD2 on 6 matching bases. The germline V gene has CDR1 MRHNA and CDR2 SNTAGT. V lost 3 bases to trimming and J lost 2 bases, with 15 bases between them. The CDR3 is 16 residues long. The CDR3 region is CASSEVGSWATDTQYF. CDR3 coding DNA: TGTGCCAGCAGTGAGGTCGGGAGCTGGGCCACAGATACGCAGTATTTT.

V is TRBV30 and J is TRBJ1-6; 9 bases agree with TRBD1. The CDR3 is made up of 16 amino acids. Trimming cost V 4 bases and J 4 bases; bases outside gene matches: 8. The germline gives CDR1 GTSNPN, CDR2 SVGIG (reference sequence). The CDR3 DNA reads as TGTGCCTGGACTTCGTCGGACAGGGGTTATAATTCACCCCTCCACTTT. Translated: CAWTSSDRGYNSPLHF.

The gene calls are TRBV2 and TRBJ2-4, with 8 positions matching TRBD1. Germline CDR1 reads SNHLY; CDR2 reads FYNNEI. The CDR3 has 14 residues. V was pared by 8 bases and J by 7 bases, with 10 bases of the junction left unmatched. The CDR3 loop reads CASAAGGVSNIQYF. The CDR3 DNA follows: TGTGCCAGCGCAGCAGGGGGCGTTTCTAACATTCAGTACTTC.

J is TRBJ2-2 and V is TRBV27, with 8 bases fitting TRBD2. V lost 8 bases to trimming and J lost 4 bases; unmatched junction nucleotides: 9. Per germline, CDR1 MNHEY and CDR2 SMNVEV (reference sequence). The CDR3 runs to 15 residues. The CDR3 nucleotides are TGTGCCAGCTCGGGCCTAGCGGGTGGCACCGGGGAGCTGTTTTTT. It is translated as CASSGLAGGTGELFF.